These T cell receptor beta chains were read from a single sample in a study of blood T cell repertoires in COVID-19. Sequencing used immunoSEQ multiplex PCR; TCRdb keeps in-frame clones, though not all of them. The data show around 56,000 clones, roughly nine tenths seen once. Sample: peripheral blood. These receptors came from an older woman with active or convalescent COVID-19. CDR3s include the opening cysteine and the closing phenylalanine or tryptophan. The D gene is left open where the match is weak. Rows give clone size only sometimes, using once, few, many, or a class for an expanded clone.

size: .; J: TRBJ2-1; length: 16; D: TRBD2; V: TRBV19; CDR3: CASRLAGDRPPNEQFF; DNA: TGTGCCAGTAGACTAGCGGGAGATCGGCCCCCCAATGAGCAGTTCTTC
size: .; J: TRBJ2-1; length: 17; D: TRBD2; V: TRBV5-4; CDR3: CASSRGTSGRGYNEQFF; DNA: TGTGCCAGCAGCCGGGGGACTAGCGGGAGAGGTTACAATGAGCAGTTCTTC
size: .; J: TRBJ2-7; length: 15; D: TRBD2; V: TRBV19; CDR3: CASRRLAGGTYEQYF; DNA: TGTGCCAGTAGGAGACTAGCGGGAGGGACCTACGAGCAGTACTTC
size: once; J: TRBJ1-6; length: 13; D: .; V: TRBV28; CDR3: CASRQGDSSPLHF; DNA: TGTGCCAGCAGACAGGGTGATAGTTCACCCCTCCACTTT
size: .; J: TRBJ2-1; length: 16; D: TRBD2; V: TRBV6-2/TRBV6-3; CDR3: CASSYSPGGSYHEQFF; DNA: TGTGCCAGCAGTTACTCACCGGGGGGATCTTACCATGAGCAGTTCTTC
size: .; J: TRBJ1-1; length: 16; D: .; V: TRBV9; CDR3: CASSASVGRGGTEAFF; DNA: TGTGCCAGCAGCGCCTCGGTGGGCAGGGGAGGGACTGAAGCTTTCTTT
size: .; J: TRBJ2-1; length: 15; D: .; V: TRBV7-3; CDR3: CASSKAGGVGDEQFF; DNA: TGTGCCAGCAGCAAGGCTGGGGGCGTAGGGGATGAGCAGTTCTTC
size: .; J: TRBJ2-2; length: 17; D: TRBD1; V: TRBV19; CDR3: CASSLPGQGLNTGELFF; DNA: TGTGCCAGTAGTCTCCCAGGACAGGGGCTGAACACCGGGGAGCTGTTTTTT
size: .; J: TRBJ2-3; length: 15; D: TRBD2; V: TRBV15; CDR3: CATTEAGVGTDTQYF; DNA: TGTGCCACCACGGAAGCGGGAGTAGGCACAGATACGCAGTATTTT
size: once; J: TRBJ1-4; length: 13; D: .; V: TRBV28; CDR3: CASTPSVGEKLFF; DNA: TGTGCCAGCACCCCTAGTGTCGGGGAAAAACTGTTTTTT
size: .; J: TRBJ1-4; length: 14; D: .; V: TRBV27; CDR3: CASSPISAGEKLFF; DNA: TGTGCCAGCAGTCCTATCTCGGCAGGGGAAAAACTGTTTTTT
size: .; J: TRBJ1-2; length: 12; D: .; V: TRBV6-5; CDR3: CASMGGNYGYTF; DNA: TGTGCCAGCATGGGAGGAAACTATGGCTACACCTTC
size: .; J: TRBJ2-1; length: 13; D: .; V: TRBV7-3; CDR3: CASSDNGRKEQFF; DNA: TGTGCCAGCAGCGATAATGGGAGGAAAGAGCAGTTCTTC
size: .; J: TRBJ1-4; length: 14; D: .; V: TRBV6-5; CDR3: CASSYTGYQEKLFF; DNA: TGTGCCAGCAGTTACACAGGGTATCAAGAAAAACTGTTTTTT
size: once; J: TRBJ1-2; length: 15; D: .; V: TRBV4-1; CDR3: CASSQDEQGANGYTF; DNA: TGCGCCAGCAGCCAAGATGAACAGGGTGCAAATGGCTACACCTTC
size: .; J: TRBJ2-2; length: 16; D: .; V: TRBV28; CDR3: CASSSSGRANTGELFF; DNA: TGTGCCAGCAGTTCCTCAGGGCGTGCGAACACCGGGGAGCTGTTTTTT
size: .; J: TRBJ2-1; length: 13; D: .; V: TRBV12-3/TRBV12-4; CDR3: CASRRGVYNEQFF; DNA: TGTGCCAGCCGCCGAGGTGTCTACAATGAGCAGTTCTTC
size: .; J: TRBJ1-3; length: 14; D: TRBD1; V: TRBV27; CDR3: CASSYTGGGNTIYF; DNA: TGTGCCAGCAGTTATACAGGGGGTGGAAACACCATATATTTT
size: .; J: TRBJ2-3; length: 17; D: TRBD2; V: TRBV7-2; CDR3: CASSLGWAGGSTDTQYF; DNA: TGTGCCAGCAGCTTAGGATGGGCGGGAGGGTCAACAGATACGCAGTATTTT
size: .; J: TRBJ2-3; length: 13; D: TRBD2; V: TRBV6-5; CDR3: CASGLAVTDTQYF; DNA: TGTGCATCGGGACTAGCGGTAACAGATACGCAGTATTTT
size: .; J: TRBJ1-6; length: 15; D: .; V: TRBV28; CDR3: CASSPGQSYNSPLHF; DNA: TGTGCCAGCAGCCCAGGACAGAGTTATAATTCACCCCTCCACTTT
size: once; J: TRBJ2-7; length: 15; D: TRBD2; V: TRBV28; CDR3: CASKTGGRAGYEQYF; DNA: TGTGCCAGCAAAACGGGGGGGAGGGCCGGTTACGAGCAGTACTTC
size: .; J: TRBJ1-3; length: 13; D: .; V: TRBV15; CDR3: CATSFDRGNTIYF; DNA: TGTGCCACCAGCTTCGACAGAGGAAACACCATATATTTT
size: .; J: TRBJ1-5; length: 13; D: .; V: TRBV7-3; CDR3: CASSLGGDQPQHF; DNA: TGTGCCAGCAGCTTAGGGGGGGATCAGCCCCAGCATTTT
size: .; J: TRBJ1-4; length: 14; D: .; V: TRBV2; CDR3: CASRQGTTNEKLFF; DNA: TGTGCCAGCAGACAGGGCACAACTAATGAAAAACTGTTTTTT
size: .; J: TRBJ2-1; length: 14; D: TRBD2; V: TRBV14; CDR3: CASSPLAGDNEQFF; DNA: TGTGCCAGCAGTCCACTAGCGGGAGACAATGAGCAGTTCTTC
size: .; J: TRBJ2-2; length: 14; D: TRBD1; V: TRBV19; CDR3: CASNIGQGAGELFF; DNA: TGTGCCAGTAATATAGGACAGGGTGCCGGGGAGCTGTTTTTT
size: .; J: TRBJ2-4; length: 16; D: TRBD1; V: TRBV6-2/TRBV6-3; CDR3: CASSFGTGPTWDIQYF; DNA: TGTGCCAGCAGTTTCGGGACAGGGCCTACCTGGGACATTCAGTACTTC
size: few; J: TRBJ1-2; length: 13; D: .; V: TRBV7-8; CDR3: CASSPIRGDGYTF; DNA: TGTGCCAGCAGCCCAATTCGGGGAGATGGCTACACCTTC
size: .; J: TRBJ1-2; length: 15; D: .; V: TRBV9; CDR3: CASSVGGLLAYGYTF; DNA: TGTGCCAGCAGCGTAGGAGGTCTTCTTGCCTATGGCTACACCTTC
size: .; J: TRBJ2-4; length: 16; D: .; V: TRBV27; CDR3: CASSLGANLAKNIQYF; DNA: TGTGCCAGCAGTTTAGGGGCAAACTTAGCCAAAAACATTCAGTACTTC
size: .; J: TRBJ1-3; length: 13; D: .; V: TRBV12-3/TRBV12-4; CDR3: CASSDSSGNTIYF; DNA: TGTGCCAGCAGCGACAGCTCTGGAAACACCATATATTTT
size: .; J: TRBJ1-1; length: 17; D: TRBD1; V: TRBV18; CDR3: CASSPRRPGTGDTEAFF; DNA: TGTGCCAGCTCACCCCGAAGACCCGGGACAGGGGACACTGAAGCTTTCTTT
size: .; J: TRBJ2-7; length: 14; D: TRBD2; V: TRBV3-1/TRBV3-2; CDR3: CASSSLAGLSEQYF; DNA: TGTGCCAGCAGCTCCCTAGCGGGACTCTCCGAGCAGTACTTC
size: .; J: TRBJ1-5; length: 15; D: TRBD1; V: TRBV27; CDR3: CASSGDRVSNQPQHF; DNA: TGTGCCAGCAGCGGGGACAGGGTTAGCAATCAGCCCCAGCATTTT
size: .; J: TRBJ1-6; length: 13; D: .; V: TRBV27; CDR3: CASSQIYNSPLHF; DNA: TGTGCCAGCAGTCAGATCTATAATTCACCCCTCCACTTT
size: few; J: TRBJ1-1; length: 14; D: TRBD1; V: TRBV11-2; CDR3: CASSLRDRGPEAFF; DNA: TGTGCCAGCAGCTTAAGGGACAGGGGGCCTGAAGCTTTCTTT
size: .; J: TRBJ2-3; length: 16; D: TRBD2; V: TRBV2; CDR3: CASSEWTSVSTDTQYF; DNA: TGTGCCAGCAGTGAATGGACTAGCGTGAGCACAGATACGCAGTATTTT
size: .; J: TRBJ1-2; length: 13; D: .; V: TRBV5-5; CDR3: CASSRWGDYGYTF; DNA: TGTGCCAGCAGCCGTTGGGGAGACTATGGCTACACCTTC
size: .; J: TRBJ1-3; length: 14; D: .; V: TRBV28; CDR3: CASSLGPSGNTIYF; DNA: TGTGCCAGCAGTTTGGGGCCATCTGGAAACACCATATATTTT
size: .; J: TRBJ1-2; length: 12; D: .; V: TRBV6-5; CDR3: CASSPTGYGYTF; DNA: TGTGCCAGCAGTCCGACGGGGTATGGCTACACCTTC
size: .; J: TRBJ1-2; length: 15; D: .; V: TRBV19; CDR3: CASRTPEGFTLGYTF; DNA: TGTGCCAGCAGGACCCCGGAGGGGTTTACGCTTGGCTACACCTTC
size: .; J: TRBJ1-2; length: 14; D: .; V: TRBV7-3; CDR3: CASSRSAQGEGYTF; DNA: TGTGCCAGCAGTAGGAGCGCACAGGGTGAAGGCTACACCTTC
size: .; J: TRBJ2-1; length: 19; D: TRBD2; V: TRBV3-1/TRBV3-2; CDR3: CASSEGLAGGQGRGNEQFF; DNA: TGTGCCAGCAGCGAGGGACTAGCGGGAGGCCAAGGGAGGGGCAATGAGCAGTTCTTC
size: .; J: TRBJ1-2; length: 16; D: .; V: TRBV24-1; CDR3: CATSDPSHGANYGYTF; DNA: TGTGCCACCAGTGATCCCAGCCACGGGGCTAACTATGGCTACACCTTC
size: .; J: TRBJ2-2; length: 12; D: .; V: TRBV19; CDR3: CASKGSTGELFF; DNA: TGTGCCAGTAAGGGGTCTACCGGGGAGCTGTTTTTT
size: .; J: TRBJ2-1; length: 12; D: .; V: TRBV7-2; CDR3: CASSRLGSEQFF; DNA: TGTGCCAGCAGCCGTCTGGGGAGTGAGCAGTTCTTC
size: .; J: TRBJ1-5; length: 13; D: .; V: TRBV6-5; CDR3: CASSYSASQPQHF; DNA: TGTGCCAGCAGTTACTCAGCGTCACAGCCCCAGCATTTT
size: .; J: TRBJ2-4; length: 16; D: TRBD1; V: TRBV28; CDR3: CASGGVQGLMENIQYF; DNA: TGTGCCAGCGGAGGAGTACAGGGGTTGATGGAAAACATTCAGTACTTC
size: .; J: TRBJ2-7; length: 15; D: TRBD1; V: TRBV30; CDR3: CAWTQPGTGVHEQYF; DNA: TGTGCCTGGACCCAGCCCGGGACAGGTGTCCACGAGCAGTACTTC
size: .; J: TRBJ1-2; length: 15; D: .; V: TRBV6-5; CDR3: CASSYGSWGQGRYTF; DNA: TGTGCCAGCAGTTACGGGTCCTGGGGGCAAGGGCGCTACACCTTC
size: .; J: TRBJ2-5; length: 13; D: .; V: TRBV6-2/TRBV6-3; CDR3: CASSPPFRETQYF; DNA: TGTGCCAGCAGTCCCCCGTTCCGAGAGACCCAGTACTTC
size: .; J: TRBJ2-1; length: 15; D: TRBD2; V: TRBV14; CDR3: CASSLGLGLLDEQFF; DNA: TGTGCCAGCAGCCTAGGACTAGGGCTTCTCGATGAGCAGTTCTTC
size: .; J: TRBJ2-1; length: 13; D: TRBD1; V: TRBV12-3/TRBV12-4; CDR3: CASADRGDDEQFF; DNA: TGTGCCAGCGCGGACAGGGGAGATGATGAGCAGTTCTTC
size: .; J: TRBJ2-2; length: 16; D: TRBD2; V: TRBV6-2/TRBV6-3; CDR3: CASSYLAGALTGELFF; DNA: TGTGCCAGCAGTTACCTAGCGGGGGCCCTCACCGGGGAGCTGTTTTTT